The source of this TCR beta chain is a study of shared clonotypes between healthy human individuals. V was shortened by 2 bases and J by 2 bases, with 9 bases between the two germline ends. Germline CDR1 is SQVTM and CDR2 is ANQGSEA. The CDR3 is 13 residues long. CD45RO negativity and positive selection for CCR7 defined naive CD8 cells, a population that excluded terminally differentiated effector memory CD45RA+ cells. Some clones are missing from TCRdb's copy, which holds only in-frame ones; the method was immunoSEQ multiplex PCR. This sample has 2 million to 2.5 million clones, with roughly 91% found just once.

The chain is built from TRBV29-1 and TRBJ2-5; no firm D call. Sequencing input: naive CD8+ T cells from PBMCs. This receptor was obtained from a man aged 18 to 35 in good health. Some clones in this sample may be carry-over from other donors' samples. The CDR3: CSVERLQQETQYF. CDR3 in DNA: TGCAGCGTTGAAAGGTTGCAGCAAGAGACCCAGTACTTC. The complete variable domain, with remaining parts taken from reference TRBV29-1 and TRBJ2-5, reads SAVISQKPSRDICQRGTSLTIQCQVDSQVTMMFWYRQQPGQSLTLIATANQGSEATYESGFVIDKFPISRPNLTFSTLTVSNMSPEDSSIYLCSVERLQQETQYFGPGTRLLVL.